The 23 T cell receptor beta chains below all came from one sample that was sequenced in a study of response to subunit inactivated influenza vaccine. MiXCR, applied by TCRdb to the RT-PCR reads, yields one record per CDR3 protein. The data contain about 160,000 distinct CDR3 sequences, about a tenth of them seen just once; the ten biggest clones take up around 12%. Sequencing was performed on non-naive T cells sorted from PBMCs, taken 45 days after vaccination. The receptors stem from a middle-aged man who received an inactivated influenza vaccine.

This clonotype was detected many times. Here the CDR3 reads CASSLRRGRETQYF. CDR3 nucleotide sequence: TGTGCCAGCAGTCTCCGCAGGGGGCGTGAGACCCAGTACTTC. The V gene is TRBV6-2 or TRBV6-3, the J gene TRBJ2-5, with 8 bases aligning to TRBD1. The CDR3 has 14 amino acids. CDR1 and CDR2 from the germline V gene are MNHEY and SVGEGT. V lost 5 bases, J lost 5 bases, and 7 bases stayed unmatched.

This clonotype was seen ten or more times. The chain combines TRBV6-2 or TRBV6-3 with TRBJ1-5; D is unresolved. The V gene's germline CDR1 is MNHEY and CDR2 SVGEGT. There are 11 residues in the CDR3. Between the trimmed V and J ends, which lost 5 bases and 11 bases, there was a span of 10 bases. CDR3 region: CASSPGLAQHF. CDR3 coding DNA: TGTGCCAGCAGTCCTGGACTCGCCCAGCATTTT.

This clonotype has a handful of counts. The rearrangement links TRBV7-9 to TRBJ2-2; a weak D match, TRBD2 (6 bases). V was clipped by 3 bases and J by 5 bases, with 10 bases between them. CDR1 is SEHNR, CDR2 FQNEAQ, per germline (reference sequence). The CDR3 covers 14 residues. The CDR3 nucleotides read TGTGCCAGCAGCTTCGGACTACAAACCGGGGAGCTGTTTTTT. Its protein is CASSFGLQTGELFF.

In the case of this clonotype: This could be a read error, since a much larger clone is one nucleotide away. This chain connects TRBV20-1 to TRBJ2-1; D is unclear. Germline CDR1 DFQATT, CDR2 SNEGSKA (reference sequence). CDR3 size: 11 residues. The CDR3 DNA reads TGCAGTGCAGAAAATTACAATGTGCAGTTCTTC. It translates to CSAENYNVQFF.

CDR3 sequence reads: CAWSPLISYNEQFF. The CDR3 coding sequence is TGTGCCTGGAGTCCACTGATCTCCTACAATGAGCAGTTCTTC. V and J are TRBV30 and TRBJ2-1; no clear D gene. V lost 2 bases to trimming and J lost 0 bases, with 8 bases between them. The CDR3 is made up of 14 amino acids. Germline-derived CDR1 and CDR2 are GTSNPN and SVGIG (reference sequence).

V gene TRBV24-1 combines with J gene TRBJ2-3; 8 bases line up with TRBD1. Per germline, CDR1 KGHDR and CDR2 SFDVKD. This CDR3 comprises 14 residues. J gave up 6 bases and V 9 bases, and 10 bases lay outside the gene matches. This CDR3 reads CATGRTGLADTQYF. The CDR3 DNA reads TGTGCCACCGGGAGGACAGGGTTGGCCGATACGCAGTATTTT.

Note on this clonotype: The germline gene is not matched at one end of the junction; a read error may be the cause. This chain joins TRBV6-2 or TRBV6-3 and TRBJ1-5; D ambiguous. Per germline, CDR1 MNHEY and CDR2 SVGEGT. The length of the CDR3 is 15 residues. The CDR3 DNA follows: TGTGCCAGCAGTTATGTGGGAAGAGGCAACCAGCCCCAGCATTTT. Residues: CASSYVGRGNQPQHF.

In this sample, this clonotype turned up a few times. The chain links TRBV4-1 to TRBJ2-1, with 8 bases identical to TRBD1. Losses at the gene ends were 3 bases for V and 8 bases for J; bases not matched to a gene: 15. Looked up from germline, CDR1 is MGHRA and CDR2 is YSYEKL. This CDR3 has 17 residues. CDR3 residues: CASSHPPGSDRVYEQFF. CDR3 DNA sequence: TGCGCCAGCAGCCATCCCCCCGGGTCGGACAGGGTCTATGAGCAGTTCTTC.

The CDR3 is CASVPTRGNPGAQYF. The CDR3 DNA is TGTGCCAGCGTCCCGACAAGGGGGAATCCCGGGGCGCAGTATTTT. V gene TRBV11-2 combines with J gene TRBJ2-3; D perhaps matches TRBD1 (6 bases). V was trimmed by 8 bases and J by 10 bases, leaving 25 bases between them. From germline, CDR1 is SGHAT and CDR2 FQNNGV. This CDR3 is 15 amino acids long.

This clonotype appeared once. CDR3 residues: CASSQIGSYSGNTIYF. The CDR3 DNA is TGCGCCAGCAGTCAAATAGGGAGCTACTCTGGAAACACCATATATTTT. The gene calls are TRBV4-1 and TRBJ1-3; D not certain. CDR1 is MGHRA, CDR2 YSYEKL, per germline. The V end lost 6 bases, the J end lost 0 bases, and 15 bases lay between the germline ends. The CDR3 length is 16 residues.

This sequence joins TRBV27 and TRBJ1-2; unclear D gene. The CDR3 runs 13 residues. CDR1 and CDR2 from the germline V gene are MNHEY and SMNVEV (reference sequence). V was trimmed by 6 bases and J by 2 bases, leaving 10 bases between them. The CDR3 region has the DNA TGTGCCAGCAGGCCGGGCCGAAACTATGGCTACACCTTC. It translates to CASRPGRNYGYTF.

This clonotype was seen only once. The junction does not match germline at one end; this may be a read error. This chain links TRBV6-2 or TRBV6-3 with TRBJ2-4; D call uncertain. Germline CDR1 and CDR2: MNHEY and SVGEGT. This CDR3 contains 14 residues. DNA for the CDR3: TGTGCCAGCAGACCCGCGGTAGCCAAAAACACTCAGTACTTC. This gives the protein CASRPAVAKNTQYF.

In this sample, this clonotype turned up many times. The J gene is TRBJ1-1, the V gene TRBV6-6; D gene ambiguous. This CDR3 region has 13 residues. The germline gives CDR1 MNHNY, CDR2 SVGAGI (reference sequence). The germline V and J ends were trimmed by 2 bases and 3 bases, with 7 bases remaining between them. In DNA form, the CDR3 reads TGTGCCAGCAGTTACCCGGACGACACTGAAGCTTTCTTT. It specifies CASSYPDDTEAFF.

The V call is TRBV6-1, the J call TRBJ1-5, with D perhaps matching TRBD1 (5 bases). Germline lookup yields CDR1 MNHNS and CDR2 SASEGT. Trimming cost V 5 bases and J 1 base, with 15 bases left between them. This CDR3 spans 16 amino acids. The CDR3 loop reads CASSRGVLESNQPQHF. For the CDR3, the DNA is TGTGCCAGCAGTCGAGGGGTGTTGGAAAGCAATCAGCCCCAGCATTTT.

This clonotype was seen only a few times. This sequence joins TRBV5-1 and TRBJ1-2; 8 positions match TRBD1. V lost 6 bases and J lost 8; bases outside the gene matches: 12. Germline CDR1 and CDR2: SGHRS and YFSETQ. This CDR3 is built from 14 residues. Written as DNA, the CDR3 is TGCGCCAGCACCCCCACCTCAGGGGGCCTCGGCTACACCTTC. Translating gives CASTPTSGGLGYTF.

This clonotype has only a few counts. This chain joins TRBV7-2 and TRBJ1-1, with a possible D match to TRBD1 (6 bases). V was cut by 5 bases and J by 6 bases, with 19 bases left in between. Looked up from germline, CDR1 is SGHTA and CDR2 is FQGNSA. The CDR3 has 15 amino acids. The CDR3 sequence is CASSQFERPGAEAFF. CDR3 in DNA: TGTGCCAGCAGCCAATTCGAACGTCCAGGGGCTGAAGCTTTCTTT.

Only a few counts were recorded for this clonotype. The chain is built from TRBV7-9 and TRBJ2-1; TRBD2 aligns across 10 bases. With V trimmed by 2 bases and J by 8 bases, 9 bases remained unmatched. Germline assignment: CDR1 SEHNR and CDR2 FQNEAQ (reference sequence). This CDR3 contains 16 residues. CDR3 sequence reads: CASSLFSSGSTDEQFF. CDR3 sequence (DNA): TGTGCCAGCAGCTTATTCTCTAGCGGGAGTACCGATGAGCAGTTCTTC.

Only a few counts were recorded for this clonotype. The V and J genes are TRBV20-1 and TRBJ1-4; D is unresolved. This CDR3 comprises 13 residues. V dropped 4 bases and J dropped 0 bases, with 6 bases sitting between them. CDR1 and CDR2 (germline): DFQATT, SNEGSKA (reference sequence). Here the CDR3 DNA reads TGCAGTGCTAAGAATGCAACTAATGAAAAACTGTTTTTT. This sequence encodes CSAKNATNEKLFF.

The table lists this clonotype with many counts. The chain has TRBV5-1 and TRBJ1-1; TRBD1 might be the D (5 bases). The CDR3 contains 17 residues. With 0 bases removed from V and 0 bases from J, the gap between germline ends came to 15 bases. The germline V gene encodes CDR1 SGHRS and CDR2 YFSETQ. CDR3 region: CASSLDGKGPMNTEAFF. The CDR3, as DNA: TGCGCCAGCAGCTTGGATGGGAAGGGACCCATGAACACTGAAGCTTTCTTT.

J is TRBJ2-3 and V is TRBV4-1, with D perhaps assigned TRBD1 or TRBD2 (5 bases each). Germline CDR1 is MGHRA and CDR2 is YSYEKL. The length of the CDR3 is 14 residues. V dropped 4 bases and J dropped 3 bases, with 11 bases sitting between them. In DNA, the CDR3 is TGCGCCAGCAGCCCGGGGCAGCCAACAGATACGCAGTATTTT. Translating gives CASSPGQPTDTQYF.

This clonotype was seen repeatedly, ten times or more. This sequence joins TRBV2 and TRBJ2-1; 7 nucleotides line up with TRBD1. CDR3 length: 15 amino acids. Unmatched junction bases numbered 9, after V lost 1 base and J lost 9 bases. The germline CDR1 and CDR2 sequences are SNHLY and FYNNEI. This chain's CDR3 is CASSEVPTGDGEQFF. Here the CDR3 DNA reads TGTGCCAGCAGTGAAGTCCCAACAGGGGATGGTGAGCAGTTCTTC. The entire variable domain, with the rest obtained from reference TRBV2 and TRBJ2-1, is as follows: EPEVTQTPSHQVTQMGQEVILRCVPISNHLYFYWYRQILGQKVEFLVSFYNNEISEKSEIFDDQFSVERPDGSNFTLKIRSTKLEDSAMYFCASSEVPTGDGEQFFGPGTRLTVL.

This clonotype was observed many times. The rearrangement joins TRBV24-1 to TRBJ2-1; TRBD2 is a possible D gene (6 bases). V lost 3 bases and J 10 bases, leaving 21 bases between the germline ends. From germline, CDR1 is KGHDR and CDR2 SFDVKD. The CDR3 runs 16 residues. CDR3 nucleotide sequence: TGTGCCACCAGTGATCAGTTAGCGGTCCGATCCGGGGAGCAGTTCTTC. This codes for CATSDQLAVRSGEQFF.

The rearrangement joins TRBV11-2 to TRBJ1-2; 7 bases line up with TRBD1. This CDR3 contains 14 residues. Per the germline V gene, CDR1 is SGHAT and CDR2 is FQNNGV. Germline trimming cut 2 bases from V and 4 bases from J; bases unmatched to any gene: 4. CDR3 region: CASSLSGQFYGYTF. DNA of the CDR3: TGTGCCAGCAGCTTATCGGGACAGTTCTATGGCTACACCTTC.